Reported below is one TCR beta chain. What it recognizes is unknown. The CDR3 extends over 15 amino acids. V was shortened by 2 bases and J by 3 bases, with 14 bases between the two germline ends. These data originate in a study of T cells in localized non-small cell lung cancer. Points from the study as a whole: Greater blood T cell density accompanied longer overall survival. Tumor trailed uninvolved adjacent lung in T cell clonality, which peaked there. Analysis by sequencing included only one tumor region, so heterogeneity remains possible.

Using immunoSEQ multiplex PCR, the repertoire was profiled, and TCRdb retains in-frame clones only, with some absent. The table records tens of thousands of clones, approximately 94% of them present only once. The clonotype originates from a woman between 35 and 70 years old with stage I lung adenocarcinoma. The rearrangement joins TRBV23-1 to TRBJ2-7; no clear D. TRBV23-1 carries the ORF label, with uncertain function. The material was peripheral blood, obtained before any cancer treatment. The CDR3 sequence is CASSQMVQPLYEQYF. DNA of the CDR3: TGCGCCAGCAGTCAAATGGTACAGCCCCTCTACGAGCAGTACTTC.